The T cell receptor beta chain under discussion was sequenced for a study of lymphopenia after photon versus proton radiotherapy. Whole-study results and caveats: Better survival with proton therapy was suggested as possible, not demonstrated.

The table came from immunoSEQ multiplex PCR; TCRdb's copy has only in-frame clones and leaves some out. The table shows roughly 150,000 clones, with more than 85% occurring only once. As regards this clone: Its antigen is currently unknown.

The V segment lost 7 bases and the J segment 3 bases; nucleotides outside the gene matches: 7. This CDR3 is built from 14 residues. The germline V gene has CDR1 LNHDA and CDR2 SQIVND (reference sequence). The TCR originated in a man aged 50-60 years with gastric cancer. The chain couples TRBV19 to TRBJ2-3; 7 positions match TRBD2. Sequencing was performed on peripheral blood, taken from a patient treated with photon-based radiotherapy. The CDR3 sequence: CASNNGRKTDTQYF. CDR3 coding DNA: TGTGCCAGTAATAACGGGAGGAAGACAGATACGCAGTATTTT.